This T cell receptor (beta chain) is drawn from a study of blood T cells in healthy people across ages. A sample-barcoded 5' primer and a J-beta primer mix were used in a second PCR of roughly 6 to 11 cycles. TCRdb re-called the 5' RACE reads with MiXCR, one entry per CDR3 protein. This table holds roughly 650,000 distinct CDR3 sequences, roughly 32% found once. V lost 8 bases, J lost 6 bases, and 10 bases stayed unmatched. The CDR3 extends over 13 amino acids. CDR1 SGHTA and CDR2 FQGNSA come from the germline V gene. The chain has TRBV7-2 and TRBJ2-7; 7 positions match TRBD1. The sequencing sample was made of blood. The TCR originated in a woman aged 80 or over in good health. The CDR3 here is CASSLGAGGEQYF. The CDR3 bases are TGTGCCAGCTCCCTGGGGGCAGGGGGCGAGCAGTACTTC.